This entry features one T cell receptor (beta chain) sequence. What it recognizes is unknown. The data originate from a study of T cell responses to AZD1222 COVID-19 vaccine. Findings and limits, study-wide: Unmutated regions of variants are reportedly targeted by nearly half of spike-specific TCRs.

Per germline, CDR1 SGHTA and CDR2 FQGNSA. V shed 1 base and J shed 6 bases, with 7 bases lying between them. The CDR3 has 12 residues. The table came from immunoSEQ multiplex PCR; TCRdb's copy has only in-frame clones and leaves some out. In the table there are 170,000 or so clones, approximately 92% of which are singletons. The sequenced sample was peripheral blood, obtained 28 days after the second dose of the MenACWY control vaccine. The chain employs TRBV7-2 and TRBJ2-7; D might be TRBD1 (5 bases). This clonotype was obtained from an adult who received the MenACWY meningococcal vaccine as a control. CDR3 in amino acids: CASSLERGEQYF. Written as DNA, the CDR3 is TGTGCCAGCAGCTTAGAAAGGGGCGAGCAGTACTTC.